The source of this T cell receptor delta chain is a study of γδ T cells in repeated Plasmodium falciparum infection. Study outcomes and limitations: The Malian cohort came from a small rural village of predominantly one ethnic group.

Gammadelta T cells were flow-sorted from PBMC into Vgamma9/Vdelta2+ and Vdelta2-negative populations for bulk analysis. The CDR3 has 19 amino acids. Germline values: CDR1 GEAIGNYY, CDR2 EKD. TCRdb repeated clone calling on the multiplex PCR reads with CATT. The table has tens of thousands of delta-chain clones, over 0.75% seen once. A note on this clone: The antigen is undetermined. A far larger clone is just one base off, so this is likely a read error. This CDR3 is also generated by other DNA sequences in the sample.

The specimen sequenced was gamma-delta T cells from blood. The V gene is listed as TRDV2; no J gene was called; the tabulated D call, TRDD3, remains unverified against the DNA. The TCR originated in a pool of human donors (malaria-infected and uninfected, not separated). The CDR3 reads CACDTGTGGPPLYTDKLIF. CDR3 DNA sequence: TGTGCCTGTGACACGGGTACTGGGGGACCTCCTTTGTACACCGATAAACTCATCTTC.